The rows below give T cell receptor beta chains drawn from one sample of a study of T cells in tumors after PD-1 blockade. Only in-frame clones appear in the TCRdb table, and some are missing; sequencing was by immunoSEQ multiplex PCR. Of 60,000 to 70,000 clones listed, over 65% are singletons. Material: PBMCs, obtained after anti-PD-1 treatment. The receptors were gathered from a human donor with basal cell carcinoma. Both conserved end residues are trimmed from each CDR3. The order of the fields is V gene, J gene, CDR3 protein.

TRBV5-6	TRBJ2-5	ASSLEASQETQY
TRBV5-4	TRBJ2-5	ASSSGQTRETQY
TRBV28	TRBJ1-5	ASSLAMGGRGSFSNQPQH
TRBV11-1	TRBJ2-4	ASSHRVSAKNIQY
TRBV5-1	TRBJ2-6	ASSPDSSSGANVLT
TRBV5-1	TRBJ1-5	ASSLDGLNQPQH
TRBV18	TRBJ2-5	ASSQGFQETQY
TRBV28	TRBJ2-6	ASSLGGSSGANVLT
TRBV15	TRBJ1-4	ATSRGGGIDEKLF
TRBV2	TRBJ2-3	ASPDAAVGGWSTQY
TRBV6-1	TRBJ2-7	ASSRTGGGYEQY
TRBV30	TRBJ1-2	AYRQGAIGYT
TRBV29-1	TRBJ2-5	SAGTGSKETQY
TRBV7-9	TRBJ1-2	ASSPRATGGYGYT
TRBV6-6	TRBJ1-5	ASSPGQGAPLSNQPQH
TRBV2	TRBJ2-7	ASTWAGGSYEQY
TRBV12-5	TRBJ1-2	ASGLGDRINYGYT
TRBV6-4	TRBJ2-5	ASSSGQGSSETQY
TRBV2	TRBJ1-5	ASSHLDRSGQPQH
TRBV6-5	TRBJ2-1	ASSYSRLGNEQF
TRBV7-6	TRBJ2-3	ASSLVLGTDTQY
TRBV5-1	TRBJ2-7	ASSLAFQVYEQY
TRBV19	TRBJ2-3	ASSTDRGADTQY
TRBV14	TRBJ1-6	ASRSGAEGTPLH
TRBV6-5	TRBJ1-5	ASSFTGDSNQPQH
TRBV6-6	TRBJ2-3	ASSPTGPGTGIDTQY
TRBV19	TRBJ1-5	ASSGQGDLYSNQPQH
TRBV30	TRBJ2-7	AWRMGRYEQY
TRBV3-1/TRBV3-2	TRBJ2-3	ASSSRSVKDTQY